This passage covers 9 T cell receptor beta chains from one sample sequenced in a study of T cell responses to AZD1222 COVID-19 vaccine. Some clones are missing from TCRdb's copy, which holds only in-frame ones; the method was immunoSEQ multiplex PCR. This table holds fewer than 150,000 clones, 85% to 90% found once. The sample was peripheral blood, taken 28 days after the second AZD1222 dose. These receptors were obtained from an adult who received the AZD1222 COVID-19 vaccine.

The chain employs TRBV9 and TRBJ2-2; no clear D. This CDR3 is 17 amino acids long. The V gene lost 3 bases and the J gene lost 1 base, with 16 bases spanning the gap. CDR1 SGDLS and CDR2 YYNGEE come from the germline V gene. CDR3 in DNA: TGTGCCAGCAGCGGGGAAGGAGTAGCAGAGAACACCGGGGAGCTGTTTTTT. Protein sequence: CASSGEGVAENTGELFF. Filled out from reference TRBV9 and TRBJ2-2, the complete variable domain reads DSGVTQTPKHLITATGQRVTLRCSPRSGDLSVYWYQQSLDQGLQFLIQYYNGEERAKGNILERFSAQQFPDLHSELNLSSLELGDSALYFCASSGEGVAENTGELFFGEGSRLTVL.

The J gene is TRBJ2-7, the V gene TRBV5-1, with a weak D call TRBD1 (6 bases). CDR1 and CDR2 (germline): SGHRS, YFSETQ. Trimming pared 4 bases from V and 7 bases from J, leaving 21 bases between. The CDR3 loop spans 15 amino acids. CDR3 amino acids: CASSTQQGPSNEQYF. As DNA, the CDR3 is TGCGCCAGCAGCACCCAACAGGGACCCTCGAATGAGCAGTACTTC.

CDR3 amino acids: CASSEVVTDTQYF. The CDR3 bases are TGTGCCAGCAGTGAAGTGGTCACAGATACGCAGTATTTT. The chain recombines TRBV2 with TRBJ2-3; no clear D gene. Trimming cost V 1 base and J 2 bases, with 4 bases left between them. Germline V gives CDR1 SNHLY, CDR2 FYNNEI. This CDR3 region has 13 residues.

The V call is TRBV5-1, the J call TRBJ1-5; maybe TRBD1 (6 bases). Germline lookup yields CDR1 SGHRS and CDR2 YFSETQ. CDR3 length: 13 residues. V was shortened by 5 bases and J by 7 bases, with 13 bases between the two germline ends. The CDR3 loop reads CASRVEDSQPQHF. The DNA of the CDR3 is TGCGCCAGCAGGGTTGAGGACAGCCAGCCCCAGCATTTT.

The chain recombines TRBV6-2 or TRBV6-3 with TRBJ2-5; a weak D match, TRBD1 (5 bases). V was shortened by 2 bases and J by 2 bases, with 18 bases between the two germline ends. CDR3 size: 17 residues. CDR1 MNHEY and CDR2 SVGEGT come from the germline V gene. In DNA, the CDR3 is TGTGCCAGCAGTTACAGGGGTGTCTCCGTTTGGCAAGAGACCCAGTACTTC. Protein sequence: CASSYRGVSVWQETQYF.

The chain links TRBV28 to TRBJ2-7, with 7 bases aligning to TRBD1. The trim removed 6 bases at V and 3 bases at J, leaving 11 bases unmatched. CDR1 and CDR2 (germline): MDHEN, SYDVKM. This CDR3 contains 15 residues. The CDR3 region is CASRSKDRRYYEQYF. The CDR3 DNA is TGTGCCAGCAGGTCGAAGGACAGGCGATACTACGAGCAGTACTTC.

This chain links TRBV27 with TRBJ1-6, with 9 bases aligning to TRBD1. J was trimmed by 3 bases and V by 5 bases; bases with no gene match: 2. Germline loops: CDR1 MNHEY, CDR2 SMNVEV (reference sequence). The CDR3 is made up of 15 amino acids. This CDR3 reads CASSKDRGYNSPLHF. The CDR3, as DNA: TGTGCCAGCAGTAAGGACAGGGGCTATAATTCACCCCTCCACTTT.

J is TRBJ2-6 and V is TRBV9; D uncertain. The CDR3 spans 14 residues. Trimming stripped 5 bases from V and 2 bases from J, with 8 bases between. CDR1 and CDR2 from the germline V gene are SGDLS and YYNGEE. The CDR3 region is CASRKGTGANVLTF. For the CDR3, the DNA is TGTGCCAGCAGAAAGGGTACTGGGGCCAACGTCCTGACTTTC.

This sequence joins TRBV27 and TRBJ2-5, with 7 bases that match TRBD2. Germline-derived CDR1 and CDR2 are MNHEY and SMNVEV (reference sequence). This CDR3 spans 14 amino acids. V lost 8 bases, J lost 5 bases, and 11 bases stayed unmatched. The CDR3 reads CASQASLASETQYF. The CDR3 nucleotides are TGTGCCAGCCAAGCCTCACTAGCGTCGGAGACCCAGTACTTC.